Below are 4 T cell receptor beta chains sequenced from a single sample in a study of CD8+ T cells in alopecia areata. cDNA prepared by RNA extraction and subsequent reverse transcription served as the template for sequencing. Generated by immunoSEQ multiplex PCR, the TCRdb table keeps only in-frame clones and is missing some. The table lists a few hundred thousand clones, just over 55% of them singletons. Specimen: CD8+ T cells sorted from blood. These receptors originate from a human donor in good health.

The V and J genes are TRBV29-1 and TRBJ2-7; no firm D call. The CDR3 covers 13 residues. Per the germline V gene, CDR1 is SQVTM and CDR2 is ANQGSEA. Trimming cost V 4 bases and J 2 bases, with 12 bases left between them. CDR3 sequence reads: CSVGSATTYEQYF. In nucleotides, the CDR3 is TGCAGCGTTGGTTCCGCCACTACCTACGAGCAGTACTTC.

This clone was counted between two and nine times. This rearrangement joins TRBV7-9 to TRBJ1-2; D uncertain. Germline V gene sequence: CDR1 SEHNR, CDR2 FQNEAQ (reference sequence). V was trimmed by 2 bases and J by 4 bases, leaving 8 bases between them. This CDR3 is 13 amino acids long. The CDR3 spells CASSLYQSYGYTF. The CDR3 DNA reads TGTGCCAGCAGCTTATATCAGTCCTATGGCTACACCTTC.

This chain connects TRBV14 to TRBJ2-7; 7 bases are a match to TRBD1. The CDR3 has 14 residues. Trimming cost V 4 bases and J 3 bases; bases outside gene matches: 6. The germline V gene has CDR1 SGHDN and CDR2 FVKESK. The CDR3 DNA sequence: TGTGCCAGCAGCCCACCGGGACAGATCTACGAGCAGTACTTC. Translated, it gives CASSPPGQIYEQYF. Full variable domain (rest looked up from reference TRBV14 and TRBJ2-7): EAGVTQFPSHSVIEKGQTVTLRCDPISGHDNLYWYRRVMGKEIKFLLHFVKESKQDESGMPNNRFLAERTGGTYSTLKVQPAELEDSGVYFCASSPPGQIYEQYFGPGTRLTVT.

The rearrangement uses TRBV7-9 and TRBJ1-5; D gene ambiguous. The CDR3 spans 16 residues. Trimming left V 0 bases short and J 2 bases short, with 11 bases between. Germline-derived CDR1 and CDR2 are SEHNR and FQNEAQ (reference sequence). CDR3 coding DNA: TGTGCCAGCAGCTTAGCAAACATCCAGGGCAATCAGCCCCAGCATTTT. Translating gives CASSLANIQGNQPQHF.